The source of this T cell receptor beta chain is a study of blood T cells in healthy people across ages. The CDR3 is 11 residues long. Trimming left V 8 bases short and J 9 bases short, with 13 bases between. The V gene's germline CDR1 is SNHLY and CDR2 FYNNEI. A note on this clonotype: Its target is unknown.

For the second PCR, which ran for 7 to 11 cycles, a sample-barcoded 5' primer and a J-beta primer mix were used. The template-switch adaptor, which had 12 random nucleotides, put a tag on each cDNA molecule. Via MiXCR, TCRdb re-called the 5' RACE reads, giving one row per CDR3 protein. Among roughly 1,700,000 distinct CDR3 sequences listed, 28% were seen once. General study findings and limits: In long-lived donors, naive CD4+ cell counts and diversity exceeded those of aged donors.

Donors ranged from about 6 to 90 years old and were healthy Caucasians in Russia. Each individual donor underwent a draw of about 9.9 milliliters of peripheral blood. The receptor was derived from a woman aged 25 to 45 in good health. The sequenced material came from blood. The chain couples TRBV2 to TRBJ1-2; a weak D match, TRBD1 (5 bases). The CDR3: CASARAGSYTF. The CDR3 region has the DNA TGTGCCAGCGCCAGGGCCGGGAGCTACACCTTC.